Shown below are 3 T cell receptor beta chains from a single sample sequenced in a study of immune heterogeneity within non-small cell lung tumors. TCR beta CDR3 was amplified by multiplex PCR, first round about 10 cycles, 32 V and 13 J primers. TCRdb reprocessed the multiplex PCR reads with MiXCR, giving one entry per CDR3 protein. The sample has some 2,700 distinct CDR3 sequences; about 25% are singletons. Samples each supplied 450 to 650 ng of bulk tumor genomic DNA as template. Biopsies that were spaced far apart were taken, several per primary tumor, during surgery. Patients went through curative surgery, and their non-small cell lung cancer was untreated and newly diagnosed. Sequences were obtained from lung tumor tissue. Source of these receptors: a man aged 55 to 69 with non-small cell lung cancer.

This clonotype is medium-sized by share. The chain couples TRBV5-1 to TRBJ1-2; D perhaps matches TRBD1 (5 bases). Germline loops: CDR1 SGHRS, CDR2 YFSETQ. This CDR3 has 16 amino acids. With 3 bases removed from V and 0 bases from J, the gap between germline ends came to 15 bases. This CDR3 is CASSYDLATANYGYTF. As DNA, the CDR3 is TGCGCCAGCAGCTATGATTTGGCGACAGCTAACTATGGCTACACCTTC.

This clonotype is large. The chain employs TRBV19 and TRBJ1-2, with unresolved D. V lost 4 bases and J lost 4, with 4 bases in between. Per germline, CDR1 LNHDA and CDR2 SQIVND (reference sequence). The CDR3 has 11 amino acids. This chain's CDR3 is CASSTSYGYTF. CDR3 DNA sequence: TGTGCCAGTAGTACGAGCTATGGCTACACCTTC.

By share, this clonotype ranks as medium-sized (0.01 to 0.1%). The J gene is TRBJ1-5, the V gene TRBV5-6; the D gene is possibly TRBD1 (5 bases). V was clipped by 2 bases and J by 5 bases, with 11 bases between them. Germline V gene sequence: CDR1 SGHDT, CDR2 YYEEEE. The CDR3 has 14 amino acids. The CDR3 coding sequence is TGTGCCAGCAGCTTTTTCACCAGGGATCAGCCCCAGCATTTT. This sequence encodes CASSFFTRDQPQHF.